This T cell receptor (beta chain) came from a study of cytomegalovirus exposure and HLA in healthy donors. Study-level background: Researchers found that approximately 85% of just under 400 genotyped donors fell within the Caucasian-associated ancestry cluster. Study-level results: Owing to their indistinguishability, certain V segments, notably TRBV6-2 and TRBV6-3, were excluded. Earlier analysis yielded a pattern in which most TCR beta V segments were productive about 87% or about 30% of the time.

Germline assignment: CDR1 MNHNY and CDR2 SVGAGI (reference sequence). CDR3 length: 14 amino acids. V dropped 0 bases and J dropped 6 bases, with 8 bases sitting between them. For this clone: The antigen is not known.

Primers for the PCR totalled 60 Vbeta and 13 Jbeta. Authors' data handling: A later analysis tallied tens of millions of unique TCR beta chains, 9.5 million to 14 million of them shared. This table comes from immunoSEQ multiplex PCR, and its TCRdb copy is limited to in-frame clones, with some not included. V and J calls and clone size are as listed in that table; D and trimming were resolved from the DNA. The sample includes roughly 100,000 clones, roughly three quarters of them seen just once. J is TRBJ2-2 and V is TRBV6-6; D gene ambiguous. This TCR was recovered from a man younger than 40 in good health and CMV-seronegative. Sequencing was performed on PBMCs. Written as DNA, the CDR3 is TGTGCCAGCAGTTACTCGATAAGCGCCGGGGAGCTGTTTTTT. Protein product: CASSYSISAGELFF.